The T cell receptor beta chain described here comes from a study of T cell responses to AZD1222 COVID-19 vaccine (dated by TCRdb to about 2021). The study in broad terms: TCR sequencing was performed for roughly 250 trial participants, of whom around 210 were given two doses of AZD1222 and some 26 were given two doses of MenACWY control vaccine. Trial participants were enrolled by age into 18-55, 56-69 and 70-plus year subgroups, with roughly 160, 29 and 62 TCR-sequenced participants respectively.

Reading the label with the study, this specimen's time point is: about 28 days (+/-7) after the second vaccine dose. AZD1222 recipients with second doses at about 4 weeks or about 12 weeks were pooled, because spike-specific TCR depth and breadth did not differ between schedules. Samples from vaccinated people were obtained from the UK trials COV001 and COV002, which included a single-blind randomized controlled phase 2/3 trial of AZD1222 (ChAdOx1 nCoV-19) in healthy adults. For TCRbeta chain sequencing, PBMC samples from trial participants were taken at day 0 and at day 28 after the second dose. Overall study outcomes, separate from this receptor: Participants were mostly white British, with more females than males. The authors suggested clonal diversity may have been underestimated. The whole spike protein was spanned by vaccine-associated CD4 TCRs, and dominant responses were seen in regions 160-218 and 743-854. Conclusions about previously exposed vaccinees are limited because only a handful of AZD1222 recipients were SARS-CoV-2 seropositive at baseline. Reportedly, close to half of the unique spike-specific TCRs recognized epitopes lying outside the regions that are mutated in the B.1.351 and B.1.1.7 variants. After two AZD1222 doses, spike-specific TCR breadth and depth were significantly higher than at day 0 and than in MenACWY recipients. Because no day 14 peak-response samples were available, the repertoires could be characterized only after the peak T cell response. In the small 56-69-year group, the increase in depth fell short of significance, most likely because of low power.

The CDR3 regions of human TCRbeta chains were analyzed by immunosequencing. The published analysis was carried out like this. Repertoire TCRs were matched against a reference library of SARS-CoV-2-specific TCRs generated with the MIRA antigen-specificity platform. Breadth was defined as the fraction of unique TCRs that were SARS-CoV-2-associated, and depth was defined as the fraction of total T cells that were SARS-CoV-2-associated. Using the MIRA data, each spike-specific TCR was assigned both to the spike region to which the TCR was reactive and to a CD4 or CD8 class. Log10-transformed breadth and depth values were compared by one-way ANOVA with Sidak's multiple comparisons tests. The immuneACCESS repertoire file appears here via TCRdb, limited to in-frame rearrangements. These files lack a portion of the clones; in checked studies, under half of the deficit traces to unresolved V genes, and the cause of the others is not known. The V and J calls and clone size are taken from that table; D and trimming were inferred from the DNA. The sample table shows approximately 140,000 clones, and approximately 90% are seen once. Around 3.8% of the sample comes from the top ten.

A note on this clone: Its antigen is still unknown. Per-base quality was not reported, and no clone a single base away is much larger than it.

V was cut back by 3 bases and J by 6 bases, leaving a gap of 11 bases between them. From its cysteine to its phenylalanine, the CDR3 spans 13 amino acids. The retained sequence is limited to the CDR3, 39 bases, with the frame set at the first base. Taken from the germline V gene, the CDR1 and CDR2 loops are KGHSH and LQKENI. Here the chain combines TRBV18 and TRBJ1-2; TRBD1 might be the D gene, on 6 matching bases. This specimen was peripheral blood, taken 28 days after the second AZD1222 dose. The clonotype was recovered from an adult who received the AZD1222 COVID-19 vaccine. The DNA reads as follows: TGTGCCAGCTCACCCCCCAGGGGAAATGGCTACACCTTC. It codes for CASSPPRGNGYTF.